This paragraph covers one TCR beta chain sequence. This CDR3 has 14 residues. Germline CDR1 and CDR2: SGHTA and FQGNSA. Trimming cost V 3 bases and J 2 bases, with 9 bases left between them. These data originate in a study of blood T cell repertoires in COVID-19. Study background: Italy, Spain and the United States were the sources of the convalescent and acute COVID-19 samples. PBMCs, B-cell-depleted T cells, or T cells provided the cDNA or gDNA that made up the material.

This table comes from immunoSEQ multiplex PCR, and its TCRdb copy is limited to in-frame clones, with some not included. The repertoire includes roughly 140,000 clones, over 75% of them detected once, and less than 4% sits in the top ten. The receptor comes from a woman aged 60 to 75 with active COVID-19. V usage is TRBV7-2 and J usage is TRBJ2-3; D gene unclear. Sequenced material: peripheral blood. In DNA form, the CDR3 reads TGTGCCAGCAGCTTTTCCCCCCACACAGATACGCAGTATTTT. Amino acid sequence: CASSFSPHTDTQYF.